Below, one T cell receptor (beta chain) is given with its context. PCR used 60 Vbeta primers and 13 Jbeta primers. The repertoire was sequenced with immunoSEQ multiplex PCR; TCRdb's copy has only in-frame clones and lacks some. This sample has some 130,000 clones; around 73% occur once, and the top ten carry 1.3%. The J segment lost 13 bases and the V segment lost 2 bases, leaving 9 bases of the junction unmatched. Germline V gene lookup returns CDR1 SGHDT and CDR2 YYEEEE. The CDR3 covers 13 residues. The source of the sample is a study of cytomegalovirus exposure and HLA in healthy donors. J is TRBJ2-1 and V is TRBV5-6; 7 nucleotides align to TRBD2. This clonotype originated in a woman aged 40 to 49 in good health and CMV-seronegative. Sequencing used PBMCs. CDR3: CASSLGGAGEQFF. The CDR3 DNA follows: TGTGCCAGCAGCTTAGGAGGGGCGGGAGAACAGTTCTTC.